This T cell receptor (beta chain) was sequenced in a study of blood T cell repertoires in COVID-19. Sequenced by immunoSEQ multiplex PCR; TCRdb stores in-frame clones only, minus some. The sample has almost 400,000 clones, around 87% seen once. The V end was cut by 6 bases, the J end by 5 bases, with 19 bases between. Germline-derived CDR1 and CDR2 are SNHLY and FYNNEI. The CDR3 sequence is 15 residues long. This TCR derives from an older woman with COVID-19, enrolled during active disease. The sequencing sample was made of peripheral blood. The rearrangement uses TRBV2 and TRBJ1-1, with D maybe TRBD1 (6 bases). CDR3 bases: TGTGCCAGCAGATACCTGGGAGGGGGAAGGACTGAAGCTTTCTTT. This gives the protein CASRYLGGGRTEAFF.